One sample yielded the 7 T cell receptor beta chains listed below, sequenced in a study of cytomegalovirus exposure and HLA in healthy donors. The PCR ran on 60 Vbeta and 13 Jbeta primers. Using immunoSEQ multiplex PCR, the repertoire was profiled, and TCRdb retains in-frame clones only, with some absent. Of approximately 70,000 clones listed, 65% to 75% are singletons. Sequenced material: PBMCs. Receptors originate from a woman in her sixties or seventies in good health and CMV-seropositive.

This CDR3 reads CASSTRDRVNTEAFF. In DNA, the CDR3 is TGTGCCAGCAGTACCAGGGACAGGGTGAACACTGAAGCTTTCTTT. The genes are TRBV6-6 and TRBJ1-1; 9 bases match TRBD1. This CDR3 contains 15 residues. CDR1 is MNHNY, CDR2 SVGAGI, per germline (reference sequence). V trimming: 5 bases; J trimming: 0 bases; junction bases outside the gene matches: 4.

V usage is TRBV2 and J usage is TRBJ2-7; 11 positions match TRBD1. Germline CDR1 reads SNHLY; CDR2 reads FYNNEI. The CDR3 loop spans 15 amino acids. V shed 4 bases and J 5 bases; nucleotides not matched to a gene: 7. The CDR3 coding sequence is TGTGCCAGCAGTGGAGGACAGGGGGCTTTCGACGAGCAGTACTTC. The encoded protein is CASSGGQGAFDEQYF.

This chain uses TRBV5-1 with TRBJ1-2; possible D gene TRBD1, 6 bases. The CDR3 is 15 amino acids. V was pared by 0 bases and J by 3 bases, with 12 bases between. Germline V CDR1 and CDR2: SGHRS, YFSETQ. CDR3 sequence reads: CASSLEQGWDYGYTF. The CDR3 DNA sequence: TGCGCCAGCAGCTTGGAACAGGGTTGGGACTATGGCTACACCTTC.

The V and J genes are TRBV6-6 and TRBJ1-1, with 9 bases aligning to TRBD1. The trim removed 0 bases at V and 6 bases at J, leaving 8 bases unmatched. Germline values: CDR1 MNHNY, CDR2 SVGAGI (reference sequence). The CDR3 loop spans 16 amino acids. In DNA, the CDR3 is TGTGCCAGCAGTTACTCCGGGACAGGGAGGACGGCTGAAGCTTTCTTT. It is translated as CASSYSGTGRTAEAFF.

This clone was observed a single time. The genes are TRBV9 and TRBJ2-7; D might be TRBD1 (6 bases). Trimming took off 3 bases at V and 3 bases at J, with 22 bases between the two ends. Germline CDR1 SGDLS, CDR2 YYNGEE. CDR3 length: 17 amino acids. The CDR3 reads CASSATGHPKVNYEQYF. DNA of the CDR3: TGTGCCAGCAGCGCAACGGGACACCCGAAGGTAAACTACGAGCAGTACTTC.

This rearrangement joins TRBV6-5 to TRBJ2-7, with TRBD2 matching over 11 bases. The CDR3 spans 14 residues. Germline values: CDR1 MNHEY, CDR2 SVGAGI. The J segment lost 9 bases and the V segment lost 6 bases, leaving 10 bases of the junction unmatched. The CDR3 loop is CASSLRTSGSGQYF. Written as DNA, the CDR3 is TGTGCCAGCAGCCTTCGGACTAGCGGGTCGGGGCAGTACTTC.

V usage is TRBV5-5 and J usage is TRBJ2-7; possible D gene TRBD2, 5 bases. The CDR3 sequence is 12 residues long. Per the germline V gene, CDR1 is SGHKS and CDR2 is YYEKEE (reference sequence). Trimming took off 0 bases at V and 7 bases at J, with 8 bases between the two ends. CDR3 amino acids: CASSLGSGEQYF. CDR3 bases: TGTGCCAGCAGCTTGGGGTCGGGGGAGCAGTACTTC.